Presented here are 4 T cell receptor beta chains from one specimen sequenced in a study of blood T cell repertoires in COVID-19. TCRdb's copy holds only in-frame clones and misses some; the assay was immunoSEQ multiplex PCR. The sample carries some 290,000 clones, 87% recorded once. The sequencing sample was made of peripheral blood. These receptor sequences come from a woman between 45 and 60 years old who had recovered from COVID-19.

This clone has only one observation. The chain recombines TRBV7-2 with TRBJ2-1, with 13 positions matching TRBD2. This CDR3 comprises 14 residues. Unmatched junction bases numbered 3, after V lost 3 bases and J lost 10 bases. The germline gives CDR1 SGHTA, CDR2 FQGNSA. This CDR3 is CASSFGGLAGEQFF. The CDR3 nucleotides are TGTGCCAGCAGCTTTGGGGGACTAGCGGGGGAGCAGTTCTTC.

The J gene is TRBJ1-2, the V gene TRBV2; TRBD1 agrees at 8 bases. Per germline, CDR1 SNHLY and CDR2 FYNNEI. The V and J ends lost 8 bases and 4 bases, in that order; junction bases with no gene match: 21. CDR3 length: 18 residues. CDR3 protein: CASRVIATGESAAYGYTF. DNA of the CDR3: TGTGCCAGCCGAGTTATCGCGACAGGGGAATCGGCGGCCTATGGCTACACCTTC.

V gene TRBV9 combines with J gene TRBJ2-3; 16 positions agree with TRBD2. This CDR3 comprises 17 residues. Germline CDR1 is SGDLS and CDR2 is YYNGEE. V lost 4 bases, J lost 1 base, and 3 bases stayed unmatched. CDR3 DNA: TGTGCCAGCAGCAAGGGGACTAGCGGGGGGGGCACAGATACGCAGTATTTT. This gives the protein CASSKGTSGGGTDTQYF.

This chain joins TRBV4-1 and TRBJ2-7; TRBD1 agrees at 7 bases. V shed 2 bases, J shed 0 bases, and the junction held 16 bases outside the gene matches. Germline V gene data show CDR1 as MGHRA and CDR2 as YSYEKL. The CDR3 sequence is 19 residues long. The CDR3 reads CASSQSRLRGPTISYEQYF. In DNA, the CDR3 is TGCGCCAGCAGCCAAAGCAGATTAAGGGGGCCGACTATCTCCTACGAGCAGTACTTC.